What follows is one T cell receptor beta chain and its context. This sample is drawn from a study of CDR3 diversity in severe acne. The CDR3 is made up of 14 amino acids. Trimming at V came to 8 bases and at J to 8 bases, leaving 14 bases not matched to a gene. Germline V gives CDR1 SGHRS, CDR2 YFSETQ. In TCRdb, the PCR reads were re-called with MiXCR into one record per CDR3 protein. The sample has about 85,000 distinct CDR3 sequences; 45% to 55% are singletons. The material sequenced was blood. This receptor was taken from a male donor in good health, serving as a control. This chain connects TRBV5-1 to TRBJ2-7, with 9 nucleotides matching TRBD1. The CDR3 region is CASDDEGQGAKQYF. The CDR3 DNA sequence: TGCGCCAGTGATGATGAGGGACAGGGCGCCAAGCAGTACTTC. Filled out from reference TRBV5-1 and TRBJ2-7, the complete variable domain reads KAGVTQTPRYLIKTRGQQVTLSCSPISGHRSVSWYQQTPGQGLQFLFEYFSETQRNKGNFPGRFSGRQFSNSRSEMNVSTLELGDSALYLCASDDEGQGAKQYFGPGTRLTVT.